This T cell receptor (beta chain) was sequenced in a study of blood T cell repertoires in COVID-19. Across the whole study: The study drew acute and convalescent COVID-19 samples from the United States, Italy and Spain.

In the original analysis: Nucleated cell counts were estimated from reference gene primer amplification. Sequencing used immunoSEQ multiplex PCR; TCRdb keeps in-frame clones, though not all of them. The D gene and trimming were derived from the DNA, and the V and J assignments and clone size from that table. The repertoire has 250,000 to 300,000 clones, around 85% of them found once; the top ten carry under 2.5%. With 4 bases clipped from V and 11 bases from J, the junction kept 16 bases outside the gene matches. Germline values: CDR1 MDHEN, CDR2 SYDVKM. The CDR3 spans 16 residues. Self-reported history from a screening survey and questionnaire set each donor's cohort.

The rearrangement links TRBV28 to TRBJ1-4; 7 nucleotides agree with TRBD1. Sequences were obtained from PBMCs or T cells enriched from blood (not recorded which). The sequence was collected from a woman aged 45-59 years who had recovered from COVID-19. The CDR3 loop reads CASSSAPGQRLRKLFF. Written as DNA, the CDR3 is TGTGCCAGCAGTTCCGCACCGGGACAGCGATTAAGGAAACTGTTTTTT. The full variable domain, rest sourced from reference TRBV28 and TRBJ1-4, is DVKVTQSSRYLVKRTGEKVFLECVQDMDHENMFWYRQDPGLGLRLIYFSYDVKMKEKGDIPEGYSVSREKKERFSLILESASTNQTSMYLCASSSAPGQRLRKLFFGSGTQLSVL.